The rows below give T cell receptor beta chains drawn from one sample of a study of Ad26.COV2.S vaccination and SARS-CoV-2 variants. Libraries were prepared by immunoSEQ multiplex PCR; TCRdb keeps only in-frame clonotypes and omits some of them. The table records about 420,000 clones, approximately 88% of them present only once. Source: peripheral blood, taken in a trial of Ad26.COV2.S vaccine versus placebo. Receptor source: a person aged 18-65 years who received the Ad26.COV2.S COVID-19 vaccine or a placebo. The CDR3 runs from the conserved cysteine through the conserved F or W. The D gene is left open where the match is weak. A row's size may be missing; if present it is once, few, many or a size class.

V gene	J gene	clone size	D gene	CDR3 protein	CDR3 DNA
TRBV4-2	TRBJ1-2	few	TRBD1	CASSQRTGTGNWDYGYTF	TGTGCCAGCAGCCAACGGACCGGGACAGGGAACTGGGACTATGGCTACACCTTC
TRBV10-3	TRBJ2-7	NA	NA	CAISESGTPYEQYF	TGTGCCATCAGTGAGTCGGGGACACCCTACGAGCAGTACTTC
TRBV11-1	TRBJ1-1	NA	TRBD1	CASSLKGARNTEAFF	TGTGCCAGCAGCTTAAAGGGGGCCAGGAACACTGAAGCTTTCTTT
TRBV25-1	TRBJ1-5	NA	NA	CASMGGEGQPQHF	TGTGCCAGCATGGGAGGGGAAGGTCAGCCCCAGCATTTT
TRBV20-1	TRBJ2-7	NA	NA	CSARLYEQYF	TGCAGTGCTAGGCTCTACGAGCAGTACTTC
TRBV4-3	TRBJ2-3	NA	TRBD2	CASSQGTSGFFSADTQYF	TGCGCCAGCAGCCAAGGGACTAGCGGGTTTTTTAGTGCAGATACGCAGTATTTT
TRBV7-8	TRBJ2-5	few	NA	CASSLRGGETQYF	TGTGCCAGCAGCTTAAGGGGTGGGGAGACCCAGTACTTC
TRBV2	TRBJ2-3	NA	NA	CARRRAASDTDTQYF	TGTGCCAGGAGGCGGGCCGCCTCCGACACAGATACGCAGTATTTT
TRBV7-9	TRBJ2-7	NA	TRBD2	CASSPGLAAYEQYF	TGTGCCAGCAGCCCAGGACTAGCGGCCTACGAGCAGTACTTC
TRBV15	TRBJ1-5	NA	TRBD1	CATSSGQGRWGNQPQHF	TGTGCCACCAGCAGTGGACAGGGGAGATGGGGCAATCAGCCCCAGCATTTT
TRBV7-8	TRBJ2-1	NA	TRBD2	CASRGTSAYNEQFF	TGTGCCAGCAGAGGGACTAGTGCCTACAATGAGCAGTTCTTC
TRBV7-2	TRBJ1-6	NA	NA	CASSFEGENSPLHF	TGTGCCAGCAGCTTCGAGGGGGAAAATTCACCCCTCCACTTT
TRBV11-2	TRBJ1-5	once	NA	CASSRTQNQPQHF	TGTGCCAGCAGCCGGACTCAAAATCAGCCCCAGCATTTT
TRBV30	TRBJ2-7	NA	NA	CAWRVYEQYF	TGTGCCTGGAGGGTGTACGAGCAGTACTTC
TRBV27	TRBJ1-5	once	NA	CASSLLAGEGNQPQHF	TGTGCCAGCAGTTTACTAGCCGGGGAGGGCAATCAGCCCCAGCATTTT
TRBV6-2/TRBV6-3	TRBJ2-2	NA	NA	CASSSSLSPGELFF	TGTGCCAGCAGTTCTAGTCTATCGCCCGGGGAGCTGTTTTTT
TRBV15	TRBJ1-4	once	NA	CATSAEVAGREKLFF	TGTGCCACCAGCGCCGAGGTTGCGGGTAGGGAAAAACTGTTTTTT
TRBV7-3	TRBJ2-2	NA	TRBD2	CASSPGGALGELFF	TGTGCCAGCAGCCCCGGGGGGGCCCTCGGGGAGCTGTTTTTT
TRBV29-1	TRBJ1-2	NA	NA	CSVSGGGRDGYTF	TGCAGCGTGTCGGGCGGGGGGCGCGACGGCTACACCTTC
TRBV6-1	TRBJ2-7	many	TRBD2	CASSETSGASYEQYF	TGTGCCAGCAGTGAAACTAGCGGGGCCTCCTACGAGCAGTACTTC
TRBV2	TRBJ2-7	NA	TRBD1	CASRETTGNSYEQYF	TGTGCCAGCAGGGAAACGACAGGGAATTCCTACGAGCAGTACTTC
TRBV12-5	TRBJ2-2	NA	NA	CASWGNTGELFF	TGTGCTAGTTGGGGTAACACCGGGGAGCTGTTTTTT
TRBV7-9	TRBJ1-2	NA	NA	CASSLGGGPTF	TGTGCCAGCAGCTTAGGGGGAGGGCCCACCTTC
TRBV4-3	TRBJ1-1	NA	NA	CASSQDYGGTEAFF	TGCGCCAGCAGCCAAGATTACGGCGGCACTGAAGCTTTCTTT
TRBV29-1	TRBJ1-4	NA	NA	CSVTQGVGGEKLFF	TGCAGCGTGACTCAAGGGGTTGGGGGTGAAAAACTGTTTTTT
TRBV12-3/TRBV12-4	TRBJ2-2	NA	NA	CASSFPGAGELFF	TGTGCCAGCAGTTTTCCCGGGGCCGGGGAGCTGTTTTTT
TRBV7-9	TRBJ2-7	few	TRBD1	CASSLAQGANEQYF	TGTGCCAGCAGCTTAGCTCAGGGGGCAAACGAGCAGTACTTC
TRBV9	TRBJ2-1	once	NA	CASSPKTLEGMYNEQFF	TGTGCCAGCAGCCCCAAGACGTTAGAGGGGATGTACAATGAGCAGTTCTTC
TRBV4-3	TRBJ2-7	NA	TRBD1	CASSQDREYEQYF	TGCGCCAGCAGCCAGGACAGGGAATACGAGCAGTACTTC
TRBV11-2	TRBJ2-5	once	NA	CASSLDAGTPQETQYF	TGTGCCAGCAGCTTAGATGCCGGGACACCCCAAGAGACCCAGTACTTC
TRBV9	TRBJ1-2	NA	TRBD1	CASSVDRGQVHYGYTF	TGTGCCAGCAGCGTAGACAGGGGGCAAGTTCACTATGGCTACACCTTC
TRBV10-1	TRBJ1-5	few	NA	CASKQTGPYRHF	TGCGCCAGCAAGCAGACAGGCCCCTATCGACATTTT
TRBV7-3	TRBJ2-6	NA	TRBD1	CASSLSGTGGSGANVLTF	TGTGCCAGCAGCTTGTCCGGGACAGGGGGCTCTGGGGCCAACGTCCTGACTTTC
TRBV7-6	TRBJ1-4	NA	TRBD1	CASSPTGQNNEKLFF	TGTGCCAGCAGCCCAACGGGACAGAATAATGAAAAACTGTTTTTT
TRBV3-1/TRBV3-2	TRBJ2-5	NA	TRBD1	CASSQFLRDRETQYF	TGTGCCAGCAGCCAGTTCCTCCGGGACAGAGAGACCCAGTACTTC
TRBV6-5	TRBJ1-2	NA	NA	CASRPRRSMYGYTF	TGTGCCAGCAGACCTAGACGGAGTATGTATGGCTACACCTTC
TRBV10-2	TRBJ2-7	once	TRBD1	CASTSKPWDRPYEQYF	TGCGCCAGCACCTCAAAACCGTGGGACAGACCCTACGAGCAGTACTTC
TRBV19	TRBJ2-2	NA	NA	CASSTQTGELFF	TGTGCCAGTAGTACCCAGACCGGGGAGCTGTTTTTT
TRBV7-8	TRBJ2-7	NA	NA	CASSLAGPSSYEQYF	TGTGCCAGCAGCTTAGCGGGGCCGAGCTCCTACGAGCAGTACTTC
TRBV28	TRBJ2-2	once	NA	CASMQGRTGELFF	TGTGCCAGCATGCAGGGAAGAACCGGGGAGCTGTTTTTT
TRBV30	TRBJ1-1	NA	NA	CAWSMGLNTEAFF	TGTGCCTGGAGCATGGGGCTGAACACTGAAGCTTTCTTT
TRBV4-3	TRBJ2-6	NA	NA	CASSQNGGSGANVLTF	TGCGCCAGCAGCCAAAACGGGGGATCCGGGGCCAACGTCCTGACTTTC
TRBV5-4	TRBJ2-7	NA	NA	CASNPLGGEQYF	TGTGCCAGCAACCCACTTGGTGGGGAGCAGTACTTC
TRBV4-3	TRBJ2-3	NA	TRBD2	CASSRGLAGGPDTQYF	TGCGCCAGCAGCCGAGGACTAGCGGGGGGGCCAGATACGCAGTATTTT